This entry lists 24 T cell receptor beta chains sequenced from one sample in a study of shared clonotypes between healthy human individuals. The repertoire was sequenced with immunoSEQ multiplex PCR; TCRdb's copy has only in-frame clones and lacks some. Among about 2.2 million clones, 85% to 95% were seen once, and the ten largest hold under 2%. Naive CD8 cells comprised CD45RO-negative, CCR7-positively selected cells, excluding terminally differentiated effector memory CD45RA+ cells. Sequencing was carried out using naive CD8+ T cells from PBMCs. These TCRs come from a man younger than 35 in good health. Some clones in this sample may be carry-over from other donors' samples.

The CDR3 DNA follows: TGTGCCAGCAGCCAGAGAGGACTAGCGACCCATGGGTTCACAGATACGCAGTATTTT. Encoded protein: CASSQRGLATHGFTDTQYF. This chain uses TRBV12-1 with TRBJ2-3; TRBD2 is taken as the D call from the table, unchecked against the DNA. TRBV12-1 is described as a pseudogene. The CDR3 extends over 19 amino acids.

The rearrangement links TRBV15 to TRBJ2-2; the D gene is possibly TRBD1 (5 bases). Trimming took off 1 base at V and 1 base at J, with 7 bases between the two ends. The CDR3 contains 15 residues. Germline assignment: CDR1 LNHNV and CDR2 YYDKDF (reference sequence). This chain's CDR3 is CATSRARENTGELFF. CDR3 DNA: TGTGCCACCAGCAGAGCCAGGGAGAACACCGGGGAGCTGTTTTTT.

V and J are TRBV15 and TRBJ2-7, with 7 bases identical to TRBD2. The germline V gene encodes CDR1 LNHNV and CDR2 YYDKDF (reference sequence). J was trimmed by 2 bases and V by 1 base; bases with no gene match: 11. The CDR3 length is 17 residues. The CDR3 bases are TGTGCCACCAGCAGAGCCTTGTCTAGCGGCAACGCCTACGAGCAGTACTTC. Translation gives CATSRALSSGNAYEQYF.

The chain carries TRBV18 and TRBJ2-7; TRBD1 might be the D (6 bases). Between the trimmed V and J ends, which lost 6 bases and 3 bases, there was a span of 21 bases. Germline assignment: CDR1 KGHSH and CDR2 LQKENI. There are 16 residues in the CDR3. The CDR3 sequence is CASSLFTRDKIYEQYF. CDR3 sequence (DNA): TGTGCCAGCTCGCTCTTCACCCGGGACAAGATCTACGAGCAGTACTTC.

J is TRBJ1-2 and V is TRBV2, with D unresolved. The CDR3 is made up of 15 amino acids. Deletions cut 5 bases from V and 8 bases from J, with 21 bases between. The V gene's germline CDR1 is SNHLY and CDR2 FYNNEI. In DNA form, the CDR3 reads TGTGCCAGCAGTAATAGTGAGGGTCTATCTTTGGGCTACACCTTC. It is translated as CASSNSEGLSLGYTF. Combining the CDR3 with reference TRBV2 and TRBJ1-2 gives the whole variable domain EPEVTQTPSHQVTQMGQEVILRCVPISNHLYFYWYRQILGQKVEFLVSFYNNEISEKSEIFDDQFSVERPDGSNFTLKIRSTKLEDSAMYFCASSNSEGLSLGYTFGSGTRLTVV.

The chain combines TRBV4-2 with TRBJ2-2, with D tentatively TRBD2 (5 bases). This CDR3 contains 18 residues. Germline V lookup: CDR1 LGHNA, CDR2 YNFKEQ. The V gene lost 0 bases and the J gene lost 1 base, with 15 bases spanning the gap. The CDR3 region is CASSQEPPDFLNTGELFF. For the CDR3, the DNA is TGTGCCAGCAGCCAAGAGCCCCCGGACTTTTTGAACACCGGGGAGCTGTTTTTT.

The chain joins TRBV15 to TRBJ2-1; the D gene is possibly TRBD2 (5 bases). CDR1 LNHNV and CDR2 YYDKDF come from the germline V gene (reference sequence). The CDR3 has 17 amino acids. V lost 1 base to trimming and J lost 2 bases, with 15 bases between them. The DNA of the CDR3 is TGTGCCACCAGCAGAGTCGCCGGCGGGCGGGCCTACAATGAGCAGTTCTTC. Its protein is CATSRVAGGRAYNEQFF.

CDR3 loop: CASSLSMLGRLEQFF. CDR3 nucleotide sequence: TGTGCCAGCAGTTTATCTATGTTAGGTCGTTTAGAGCAGTTCTTC. The rearrangement joins TRBV28 to TRBJ2-1; D gene unclear. This CDR3 spans 15 amino acids. Germline loops: CDR1 MDHEN, CDR2 SYDVKM. Trimming removed 1 base from V and 10 bases from J, with 17 bases in between.

The rearrangement links TRBV28 to TRBJ2-7, with a tentative D call TRBD2 (5 bases). From germline, CDR1 is MDHEN and CDR2 SYDVKM. Trimming took 6 bases from V and 3 from J, leaving 18 bases between them. The CDR3 is 15 amino acids. The CDR3 bases are TGTGCCAGCAGCCGGCGGACGGGCGCGGGCTACGAGCAGTACTTC. This sequence encodes CASSRRTGAGYEQYF.

This clone was seen just once. The chain uses TRBV11-2 and TRBJ2-1, with TRBD1 matching 7 bases. The CDR3 consists of 16 residues. The junction had 14 bases not matched to a gene; V was cut back by 4 bases and J by 8 bases. Germline CDR1 and CDR2: SGHAT and FQNNGV. This CDR3 reads CASSSRTGVGAYEQFF. For the CDR3, the DNA is TGTGCCAGCAGCTCCCGAACAGGGGTAGGGGCGTATGAGCAGTTCTTC.

This clone came up once. The rearrangement joins TRBV28 to TRBJ1-2; 8 bases are a match to TRBD1. The CDR3 is made up of 15 amino acids. Per germline, CDR1 MDHEN and CDR2 SYDVKM. The V gene end was trimmed by 5 bases and the J gene end by 4 bases; junction bases not matched to a gene: 9. CDR3 DNA: TGTGCCAGCAGTCCTCGGACAGGGCCAGGCTATGGCTACACCTTC. Protein sequence: CASSPRTGPGYGYTF.

This clone was detected only once. The chain has TRBV27 and TRBJ1-1; weak D call: TRBD1 (5 bases). The length of the CDR3 is 13 residues. Germline V gene data show CDR1 as MNHEY and CDR2 as SMNVEV (reference sequence). V lost 8 bases to trimming and J lost 2 bases, with 12 bases between them. This chain's CDR3 is CASASWDNTEAFF. CDR3 nucleotide sequence: TGTGCCAGCGCTTCATGGGACAACACTGAAGCTTTCTTT.

The chain links TRBV14 to TRBJ1-5; D not resolved. Trimming removed 2 bases from V and 4 bases from J, with 3 bases in between. The CDR3 has 12 amino acids. Germline V gene data show CDR1 as SGHDN and CDR2 as FVKESK. CDR3: CASSQHNQPQHF. The CDR3 DNA is TGTGCCAGCAGCCAACATAATCAGCCCCAGCATTTT.

V is TRBV9 and J is TRBJ1-1; D is possibly TRBD1 (5 bases). Trimming cost V 0 bases and J 1 base, with 13 bases left between them. This CDR3 is 16 amino acids long. CDR1 is SGDLS, CDR2 YYNGEE, per germline. The CDR3 is CASSVAGGTGNTEAFF. CDR3 DNA: TGTGCCAGCAGCGTAGCAGGCGGGACGGGGAACACTGAAGCTTTCTTT.

This clone was counted a few times. The chain combines TRBV4-1 with TRBJ1-5, with no clear D. The CDR3 length is 13 residues. Germline assignment: CDR1 MGHRA and CDR2 YSYEKL. V lost 3 bases and J lost 6, with 9 bases in between. The CDR3 DNA reads TGCGCCAGCAGCCAGAGAACAGCTCAGCCCCAGCATTTT. This sequence encodes CASSQRTAQPQHF.

The rearrangement links TRBV4-1 to TRBJ2-3, with D possibly matching TRBD1 (6 bases). Germline V gene data show CDR1 as MGHRA and CDR2 as YSYEKL. The CDR3 is 17 residues long. V lost 1 base and J lost 3, with 17 bases in between. The CDR3 DNA reads as TGCGCCAGCAGCCAAGTCGTTTGGGACAAAAAAACAGATACGCAGTATTTT. It is translated as CASSQVVWDKKTDTQYF.

The chain has TRBV7-9 and TRBJ2-1; possible D gene TRBD1, 5 bases. The ends were cut back, 3 bases at V and 8 bases at J, with 14 bases in the middle. This CDR3 has 14 amino acids. CDR1 and CDR2 (germline): SEHNR, FQNEAQ (reference sequence). CDR3 in amino acids: CASSFLEQGDEQFF. The DNA of the CDR3 is TGTGCCAGCAGCTTCTTGGAGCAGGGCGATGAGCAGTTCTTC.

The table lists this clone with a count of one. The rearrangement joins TRBV2 to TRBJ2-7, with TRBD2 matching 9 bases. V dropped 5 bases and J dropped 0; count of bases not matched to a gene: 11. The CDR3 has 17 residues. CDR1 is SNHLY and CDR2 is FYNNEI in the germline V gene. CDR3 DNA sequence: TGTGCCAGCAGTTCTTTGATAGCGGGAGAGCCCTCCTACGAGCAGTACTTC. This codes for CASSSLIAGEPSYEQYF.

This chain connects TRBV4-2 to TRBJ2-1; 10 nucleotides agree with TRBD2. The CDR3 extends over 15 amino acids. Trimming at V came to 6 bases and at J to 8 bases, leaving 10 bases not matched to a gene. Germline V gene sequence: CDR1 LGHNA, CDR2 YNFKEQ. This CDR3 reads CASRLAGGLVDEQFF. The CDR3, as DNA: TGTGCCAGCAGGTTAGCGGGAGGTCTGGTGGATGAGCAGTTCTTC.

The chain carries TRBV28 and TRBJ1-2; D uncertain. Germline loops: CDR1 MDHEN, CDR2 SYDVKM. The CDR3 covers 17 residues. V shed 2 bases and J shed 0 bases, with 16 bases lying between them. The CDR3 spells CASSLTSLGGSNYGYTF. In nucleotides, the CDR3 is TGTGCCAGCAGTTTAACCTCCCTTGGCGGCTCTAACTATGGCTACACCTTC.

The chain has TRBV27 and TRBJ1-1; D is ambiguous. The germline V gene has CDR1 MNHEY and CDR2 SMNVEV (reference sequence). The CDR3 has 13 residues. V dropped 2 bases and J dropped 6 bases, with 10 bases sitting between them. The CDR3: CASSLDGSAEAFF. The DNA of the CDR3 is TGTGCCAGCAGTTTAGACGGTTCCGCTGAAGCTTTCTTT.

The chain couples TRBV11-3 to TRBJ1-1; D unresolved. V was clipped by 1 base and J by 1 base, with 10 bases between them. CDR1 and CDR2 from the germline V gene are SGHNT and YENEEA. This CDR3 is 15 amino acids long. In nucleotides, the CDR3 is TGTGCCAGCAGCTTAGGCGCAGGCGCGAACACTGAAGCTTTCTTT. It translates to CASSLGAGANTEAFF.

The CDR3, as DNA: TGTGCCAGCAGCTTAAGCGGGGGCGAGACCCAGTACTTC. Translating gives CASSLSGGETQYF. The rearrangement uses TRBV11-2 and TRBJ2-5, with 8 bases matching TRBD2. The CDR3 sequence is 13 residues long. CDR1 is SGHAT and CDR2 is FQNNGV in the germline V gene. Germline trimming cut 2 bases from V and 5 bases from J; bases unmatched to any gene: 1.

The J gene is TRBJ2-1, the V gene TRBV4-1, with TRBD2 matching 8 bases. CDR1 is MGHRA and CDR2 is YSYEKL in the germline V gene. The CDR3 sequence is 18 residues long. Trimming took 1 base from V and 4 from J; bases not matched to a gene: 12. DNA of the CDR3: TGCGCCAGCAGCCAAGTCCAGGGGAGCGGGAGCCTTTACAATGAGCAGTTCTTC. Protein sequence: CASSQVQGSGSLYNEQFF.